The rows below give T cell receptor beta chains drawn from one sample of a study of blood T cell repertoires in COVID-19. Sequencing was performed with immunoSEQ multiplex PCR; in TCRdb, only in-frame clones are kept and a portion is missing. The sample carries about 200,000 clones, roughly 80% recorded once. Sequenced material: peripheral blood. The receptors were gathered from a woman in her thirties or forties with active or convalescent COVID-19. The CDR3 runs from the conserved cysteine through the conserved F or W. The D gene is left open where the match is weak. Not every row has a clone size; where given, it reads once, few, many or a size class.

D	V	J	size	CDR3	DNA
NA	TRBV19	TRBJ1-1	NA	CASSIRRGNPEAFF	TGTGCCAGTAGTATAAGACGAGGGAACCCTGAAGCTTTCTTT
NA	TRBV12-5	TRBJ1-1	NA	CASGLKFYLVRDVLPRWNTEAFF	TGTGCTAGTGGTTTGAAATTTTATCTAGTCAGGGATGTTCTCCCCAGATGGAACACTGAAGCTTTCTTT
TRBD2	TRBV6-5	TRBJ2-7	few	CASSYSGGLDEQYF	TGTGCCAGCAGTTACAGCGGGGGCCTTGACGAGCAGTACTTC
NA	TRBV5-4	TRBJ2-7	NA	CASSATRANEQYF	TGTGCCAGCAGCGCCACTAGGGCCAACGAGCAGTACTTC
TRBD1	TRBV7-3	TRBJ2-2	NA	CASSTDRGRGANTGELFF	TGTGCCAGCAGCACCGACAGGGGGCGCGGGGCAAACACCGGGGAGCTGTTTTTT
TRBD1	TRBV24-1	TRBJ2-5	NA	CATSDATGYQETQYF	TGTGCCACCAGTGACGCGACAGGGTACCAAGAGACCCAGTACTTC
NA	TRBV7-8	TRBJ2-1	NA	CASSSRLGGGEQFF	TGTGCCAGCAGCTCCCGCCTAGGGGGGGGTGAGCAGTTCTTC
NA	TRBV28	TRBJ2-2	NA	CASSTLGGTGELFF	TGTGCCAGCAGTACTCTAGGCGGCACCGGGGAGCTGTTTTTT
TRBD1	TRBV11-3	TRBJ1-6	NA	CASILVPGGLHSPLHF	TGTGCCAGCATCCTGGTGCCAGGGGGTCTTCATTCACCCCTCCACTTT
TRBD2	TRBV6-5	TRBJ2-1	NA	CASSGLDNEQFF	TGTGCCAGCAGCGGACTAGACAATGAGCAGTTCTTC
NA	TRBV19	TRBJ2-7	NA	CASSWQGDEQYF	TGTGCCAGTAGTTGGCAGGGCGACGAGCAGTACTTC
NA	TRBV15	TRBJ1-6	NA	CATSRGDRNNSPLHF	TGTGCCACCAGCAGAGGAGACAGGAATAATTCACCCCTCCACTTT
NA	TRBV11-3	TRBJ1-1	NA	CASSLIYGRAFF	TGTGCCAGCAGCTTAATCTACGGGAGGGCTTTCTTT
TRBD2	TRBV3-1/TRBV3-2	TRBJ2-3	NA	CASSQSGGVDTQYF	TGTGCCAGCAGCCAGAGCGGGGGGGTAGATACGCAGTATTTT
TRBD1	TRBV9	TRBJ2-2	few	CASSFSGTGIAGELFF	TGTGCCAGCAGCTTTTCCGGGACAGGGATCGCCGGGGAGCTGTTTTTT
NA	TRBV28	TRBJ2-2	few	CASTRGANTGELFF	TGTGCCAGCACCCGGGGGGCCAACACCGGGGAGCTGTTTTTT
NA	TRBV24-1	TRBJ2-1	NA	CATSDPSSYNEQFF	TGTGCCACCAGTGACCCGAGCTCCTACAATGAGCAGTTCTTC
NA	TRBV7-6	TRBJ2-1	NA	CASSPWVKGDNEQFF	TGTGCCAGCAGCCCCTGGGTTAAGGGAGACAATGAGCAGTTCTTC
NA	TRBV12-3/TRBV12-4	TRBJ1-1	NA	CASTIREAAEAFF	TGTGCCAGCACCATCCGGGAGGCCGCTGAAGCTTTCTTT
TRBD1	TRBV7-9	TRBJ1-3	NA	CASSLWWGQPSPMNTIYF	TGTGCCAGCAGCTTATGGTGGGGACAGCCTTCTCCTATGAACACCATATATTTT
TRBD1	TRBV4-1	TRBJ1-1	NA	CASSLGQGWTEAFF	TGCGCCAGCAGCCTGGGACAGGGGTGGACTGAAGCTTTCTTT
NA	TRBV28	TRBJ2-4	NA	CASSSGVLYTAKNIQYF	TGTGCCAGCAGTTCCGGGGTCCTTTATACAGCCAAAAACATTCAGTACTTC
NA	TRBV10-3	TRBJ2-4	many	CAIRDNELAKNIQYF	TGTGCCATCAGGGACAACGAACTAGCCAAAAACATTCAGTACTTC
NA	TRBV4-2	TRBJ1-4	NA	CASSHQGTANEKLFF	TGTGCCAGCAGCCACCAGGGGACCGCCAATGAAAAACTGTTTTTT
TRBD2	TRBV6-4	TRBJ2-4	once	CASSNLAGSGIQYF	TGTGCCAGCAGTAACTTAGCGGGATCGGGCATTCAGTACTTC
NA	TRBV19	TRBJ2-6	NA	CASRWRGGSGANVLTF	TGTGCCAGCAGGTGGAGGGGCGGCTCTGGGGCCAACGTCCTGACTTTC
TRBD2	TRBV5-1	TRBJ2-5	NA	CASSGTSQETQYF	TGCGCCAGCTCAGGGACTAGCCAAGAGACCCAGTACTTC
TRBD1	TRBV29-1	TRBJ1-5	NA	CSVGDRDQPQHF	TGCAGCGTTGGTGACAGGGATCAGCCCCAGCATTTT
TRBD2	TRBV4-1	TRBJ2-1	NA	CASSQDPAGGRFF	TGCGCCAGCAGCCAAGATCCCGCGGGGGGGCGGTTCTTC
TRBD1	TRBV27	TRBJ2-7	NA	CASRTGGNEQYF	TGTGCCAGCAGGACAGGGGGCAACGAGCAGTACTTC
NA	TRBV12-3/TRBV12-4	TRBJ1-3	NA	CASHAGRGNTIYF	TGTGCCAGCCATGCAGGGCGTGGAAACACCATATATTTT
NA	TRBV6-5	TRBJ2-3	once	CASSYPGTDTQYF	TGTGCCAGCAGTTACCCGGGGACAGATACGCAGTATTTT
TRBD2	TRBV3-1/TRBV3-2	TRBJ2-7	NA	CASSQDGLAGTPGEQYF	TGTGCCAGCAGCCAAGATGGGCTAGCGGGGACTCCGGGCGAGCAGTACTTC
TRBD1	TRBV5-1	TRBJ1-6	NA	CASSFRQGENSPLHF	TGCGCCAGCAGCTTCCGACAGGGGGAAAATTCACCCCTCCACTTT
NA	TRBV5-1	TRBJ1-4	few	CASSFSDRSTNEKLFF	TGCGCCAGCAGCTTCTCGGACAGATCAACTAATGAAAAACTGTTTTTT
NA	TRBV7-2	TRBJ1-5	NA	CASSLVEGNNQPQHF	TGTGCCAGCAGCTTAGTCGAGGGAAACAATCAGCCCCAGCATTTT
TRBD1	TRBV7-2	TRBJ1-1	NA	CASSLTPYPGQANTEAFF	TGTGCCAGCAGCTTAACTCCCTACCCGGGACAGGCGAACACTGAAGCTTTCTTT
NA	TRBV14	TRBJ1-4	NA	CASSVGQGKAEKLFF	TGTGCCAGCAGCGTCGGCCAGGGAAAGGCTGAAAAACTGTTTTTT
NA	TRBV10-3	TRBJ2-1	NA	CAISEAGSNEQFF	TGTGCCATCAGTGAGGCAGGGTCGAATGAGCAGTTCTTC
TRBD2	TRBV4-1	TRBJ2-7	NA	CASSQDAGGQEEQYF	TGCGCCAGCAGCCAAGATGCGGGGGGGCAGGAGGAGCAGTACTTC
NA	TRBV6-5	TRBJ2-5	NA	CASSLSGTRETQYF	TGTGCCAGCAGTCTCTCCGGGACAAGGGAGACCCAGTACTTC
NA	TRBV3-1/TRBV3-2	TRBJ1-4	NA	CASSQVLGGEKLFF	TGTGCCAGCAGCCAAGTTTTAGGGGGAGAAAAACTGTTTTTT
TRBD1	TRBV2	TRBJ1-5	once	CASRRTGGWGQPQHF	TGTGCCAGCAGAAGGACAGGGGGCTGGGGTCAGCCCCAGCATTTT
TRBD2	TRBV29-1	TRBJ2-1	NA	CSALLAGGRNEQFF	TGCAGCGCCCTTCTAGCGGGAGGTCGCAATGAGCAGTTCTTC
TRBD1	TRBV7-2	TRBJ2-7	NA	CASSPDRASSYEQYF	TGTGCCAGCAGTCCGGACAGGGCAAGCTCCTACGAGCAGTACTTC
NA	TRBV2	TRBJ1-1	NA	CASSEWSVGGFTEAFF	TGTGCCAGCAGTGAATGGTCGGTGGGGGGATTCACTGAAGCTTTCTTT
NA	TRBV19	TRBJ1-1	NA	CASSTLQGGATEAFF	TGTGCCAGTAGTACATTACAGGGAGGGGCCACTGAAGCTTTCTTT
TRBD1	TRBV30	TRBJ1-2	NA	CAWNRDRGASYGYTF	TGTGCCTGGAACCGGGACAGGGGAGCATCCTATGGCTACACCTTC
NA	TRBV11-3	TRBJ1-6	many	CASSTSRNSPLHF	TGTGCCAGCAGCACGAGCCGGAATTCACCCCTCCACTTT
NA	TRBV29-1	TRBJ1-2	NA	CSVAAETLYGYTF	TGCAGCGTGGCCGCGGAAACTCTCTATGGCTACACCTTC
TRBD2	TRBV6-1	TRBJ2-2	NA	CASSEEAGDMYTGELFF	TGTGCCAGCAGTGAAGAAGCGGGAGATATGTACACCGGGGAGCTGTTTTTT
NA	TRBV10-3	TRBJ1-5	NA	CATGHREDQPQHF	TGTGCCACAGGACACCGAGAGGATCAGCCCCAGCATTTT
TRBD1	TRBV19	TRBJ1-2	NA	CASKRTGGEGRYGYTF	TGTGCCAGTAAACGGACAGGGGGCGAGGGAAGGTATGGCTACACCTTC
TRBD1	TRBV4-3	TRBJ1-1	NA	CASSQLGTGQVAEAFF	TGCGCCAGCAGCCAACTCGGGACAGGACAGGTTGCTGAAGCTTTCTTT
NA	TRBV9	TRBJ2-7	NA	CASSVGVIGTYEQYF	TGTGCCAGCAGCGTAGGAGTGATAGGGACTTACGAGCAGTACTTC
NA	TRBV11-2	TRBJ1-6	few	CASSLGPTSSPLHF	TGTGCCAGCAGCTTAGGCCCCACAAGTTCACCCCTCCACTTT
TRBD2	TRBV2	TRBJ2-1	NA	CASPGAAGNEQFF	TGTGCCAGCCCTGGTGCAGCGGGGAATGAGCAGTTCTTC
TRBD2	TRBV2	TRBJ2-1	NA	CASSGGTSGIKQFF	TGTGCCAGCAGTGGTGGGACTAGCGGAATCAAGCAGTTCTTC
TRBD1	TRBV7-3	TRBJ2-2	NA	CASSPKGTGSGELFF	TGTGCCAGCAGCCCCAAAGGGACAGGCTCCGGGGAGCTGTTTTTT